The following is a TCR beta chain sequence with its context. Its specificity is not known. The CDR3 length is 13 residues. Germline CDR1 and CDR2: SGDLS and YYNGEE. The V end lost 4 bases, the J end lost 3 bases, and 10 bases lay between the germline ends. Noted treatment: oral pan-JAK inhibitor, 5-10 mg twice daily. The source of the sample is a study of CD8+ T cells in alopecia areata. Whole-study results and caveats: Besides other cells, scalp samples also yield sequences of resident alphabeta T cells from normal skin. Lesional scalp exceeded normal scalp in clonality, especially in alopecia totalis/universalis.

Following extraction, RNA underwent reverse transcription to cDNA, which served as the sequencing template. TCRdb's copy holds only in-frame clones and misses some; the assay was immunoSEQ multiplex PCR. The table records about 76,000 clones, around 61% of them present only once. Sequencing was performed on CD8+ T cells sorted from blood, taken at week 24, from a patient treated with tofacitinib. The gene calls are TRBV9 and TRBJ1-2; TRBD1 might be the D (5 bases). The TCR comes from a human donor with alopecia areata. CDR3 protein: CASSIGQDYGYTF. CDR3 bases: TGTGCCAGCAGCATAGGACAAGACTATGGCTACACCTTC.